Sequencing of this T cell receptor beta chain was carried out in a study of beta chain features in type 1 diabetes. Every bit of the isolated RNA underwent reverse transcription, so sequencing read expressed TCRB transcripts. Only in-frame clones appear in the TCRdb table, and some are missing; sequencing was by immunoSEQ multiplex PCR. The data hold about 360,000 clones, with over 9.5% observed a single time. CDR3 length: 14 amino acids. Losses at the gene ends were 2 bases for V and 6 bases for J; bases not matched to a gene: 6. Germline V gives CDR1 SGDLS, CDR2 YYNGEE. This clone was observed a handful of times. Cells sorted by CD45RO/CCR7/CD25/CD127/CD95/CD27 comprised CD4+ naive, central memory, regulatory and stem cell-like memory cells.

The sequence was collected from a man aged 18 to 35 in good health. The chain has TRBV9 and TRBJ2-3; 7 bases match TRBD2. The sample was naive CD4+ T cells from blood. The chain's CDR3 is CASSVLLGGDTQYF. The CDR3 DNA reads TGTGCCAGCAGCGTCCTCCTCGGGGGGGATACGCAGTATTTT.